Presented here are 24 T cell receptor beta chains from one specimen sequenced in a study of T cell responses to AZD1222 COVID-19 vaccine. Sequenced by immunoSEQ multiplex PCR; TCRdb stores in-frame clones only, minus some. This repertoire shows about 120,000 clones, about 87% found once; its top ten account for approximately 8.4%. The sample was peripheral blood, taken on day 0 of AZD1222 vaccination. The receptors come from an adult in good health.

The chain's CDR3 is CASRDGPSAITF. The CDR3 region has the DNA TGTGCCAGCAGGGACGGACCCTCGGCTATCACCTTC. The chain carries TRBV6-5 and TRBJ1-2; D is ambiguous. The CDR3 has 12 amino acids. Trimming removed 6 bases from V and 13 bases from J, with 18 bases in between. Per germline, CDR1 MNHEY and CDR2 SVGAGI.

V gene TRBV3-1 (or the pseudogene TRBV3-2) combines with J gene TRBJ1-1; 10 nucleotides align to TRBD1. CDR3 size: 16 residues. Germline CDR1 LGHDT, CDR2 YNNKEL (reference sequence). With V trimmed by 4 bases and J by 2 bases, 7 bases remained unmatched. CDR3 region: CASSPRTGGPNTEAFF. The CDR3 DNA sequence: TGTGCCAGCAGCCCACGGACAGGGGGACCAAACACTGAAGCTTTCTTT.

V gene TRBV18 combines with J gene TRBJ1-1, with D unresolved. The V end was cut by 5 bases, the J end by 4 bases, with 17 bases between. The CDR3 runs 15 residues. Germline V gene data show CDR1 as KGHSH and CDR2 as LQKENI. CDR3: CASSSLDGRVTEAFF. CDR3 DNA sequence: TGTGCCAGCTCATCTCTTGACGGTAGGGTCACTGAAGCTTTCTTT.

The CDR3 DNA follows: TGTGCCAGCAGTTTGGTACAGTATAGCAATCAGCCCCAGCATTTT. Translating it yields CASSLVQYSNQPQHF. The gene calls are TRBV28 and TRBJ1-5; D ambiguous. The CDR3 spans 15 residues. Trimming cost V 3 bases and J 0 bases, with 9 bases left between them. Germline values: CDR1 MDHEN, CDR2 SYDVKM.

This rearrangement joins TRBV18 to TRBJ1-1; unclear D gene. Germline CDR1 reads KGHSH; CDR2 reads LQKENI. The length of the CDR3 is 12 residues. The V and J ends lost 3 bases and 3 bases respectively, with 5 bases between them. The CDR3 region is CASSPLDTEAFF. The DNA of the CDR3 is TGTGCCAGCTCACCTCTAGACACTGAAGCTTTCTTT.

The count of this clone is one. The chain links TRBV11-2 to TRBJ2-7; D is possibly TRBD1 (6 bases). This CDR3 has 14 residues. Germline CDR1 is SGHAT and CDR2 is FQNNGV. V dropped 5 bases and J dropped 1 base, with 12 bases sitting between them. The CDR3 sequence: CASSGPTGSYEQYF. CDR3 nucleotides: TGTGCCAGCAGCGGACCTACAGGGTCCTACGAGCAGTACTTC.

V gene TRBV9 combines with J gene TRBJ1-2; 7 bases fit TRBD1. Unmatched junction bases numbered 12, after V lost 4 bases and J lost 0 bases. The CDR3 sequence is 17 residues long. Germline CDR1 reads SGDLS; CDR2 reads YYNGEE. The CDR3 DNA reads as TGTGCCAGCAGCTCACGAGGACAGGCGTCTACTAACTATGGCTACACCTTC. It translates to CASSSRGQASTNYGYTF. Variable domain in full (rest from reference TRBV9 and TRBJ1-2): DSGVTQTPKHLITATGQRVTLRCSPRSGDLSVYWYQQSLDQGLQFLIQYYNGEERAKGNILERFSAQQFPDLHSELNLSSLELGDSALYFCASSSRGQASTNYGYTFGSGTRLTVV.

About this clone: Distinct nucleotide sequences in the sample also encode this CDR3. V gene TRBV30 combines with J gene TRBJ1-5; a weak D match, TRBD1 (6 bases). This CDR3 spans 14 amino acids. Trimming took 3 bases from V and 4 from J, leaving 13 bases between them. Per germline, CDR1 GTSNPN and CDR2 SVGIG (reference sequence). Here the CDR3 reads CAWSYRGGNQPQHF. CDR3 nucleotide sequence: TGTGCCTGGAGCTACCGAGGGGGGAATCAGCCCCAGCATTTT.

V is TRBV24-1 and J is TRBJ1-2; D is uncertain. This CDR3 contains 15 residues. From germline, CDR1 is KGHDR and CDR2 SFDVKD. Trimming cost V 2 bases and J 2 bases, with 11 bases left between them. As DNA, the CDR3 is TGTGCCACCAGTGATTCCCGGCAGCCCAACTATGGCTACACCTTC. Amino acids: CATSDSRQPNYGYTF.

This CDR3 is CASSAGTALTDTQYF. CDR3 DNA: TGTGCCAGCAGCGCCGGGACAGCATTAACAGATACGCAGTATTTT. This chain uses TRBV9 with TRBJ2-3; TRBD1 agrees at 7 bases. Germline trimming cut 3 bases from V and 3 bases from J; bases unmatched to any gene: 7. Germline V CDR1 and CDR2: SGDLS, YYNGEE. This CDR3 region has 15 residues.

The chain uses TRBV3-1 (or the pseudogene TRBV3-2) and TRBJ2-7; a possible D gene is TRBD2 (5 bases). Per the germline V gene, CDR1 is LGHDT and CDR2 is YNNKEL (reference sequence). Trimming pared 3 bases from V and 2 bases from J, leaving 14 bases between. There are 15 residues in the CDR3. The CDR3 is CASSQDSVSPYEQYF. The CDR3, as DNA: TGTGCCAGCAGCCAGGACTCCGTGAGCCCCTACGAGCAGTACTTC.

The chain carries TRBV5-1 and TRBJ2-7; 9 bases fit TRBD1. The CDR3 is 14 residues long. Germline CDR1 and CDR2: SGHRS and YFSETQ. Trimming took 3 bases from V and 3 from J; bases not matched to a gene: 4. CDR3 nucleotide sequence: TGCGCCAGCAGCTCGGACAGGGGAGACTACGAGCAGTACTTC. Translated, it gives CASSSDRGDYEQYF.

The chain carries TRBV13 and TRBJ2-7; D gene uncertain. Germline V gives CDR1 PRHDT, CDR2 FYEKMQ (reference sequence). The CDR3 spans 14 residues. V lost 0 bases and J 5 bases, leaving 11 bases between the germline ends. The chain's CDR3 is CASSLGVGFHEQYF. The CDR3 bases are TGTGCCAGCAGCTTAGGCGTGGGGTTCCACGAGCAGTACTTC.

The genes are TRBV23-1 and TRBJ2-2, with D maybe TRBD1 (6 bases). TRBV23-1 is an ORF, with its function uncertain. Trimming left V 0 bases short and J 6 bases short, with 17 bases between. The CDR3 extends over 17 amino acids. The CDR3 DNA is TGCGCCAGCAGTCAATCGAATCCAGCGAGGGGGTCCGGGGAGCTGTTTTTT. Amino acids: CASSQSNPARGSGELFF.

This chain connects TRBV6-7 to TRBJ2-7; D gene ambiguous. Being an ORF, TRBV6-7 has a function that is uncertain. This CDR3 contains 10 residues. The V gene lost 7 bases and the J gene lost 3 bases, with 4 bases spanning the gap. The CDR3 region has the DNA TGTGCCAGCATCAGCTACGAGCAGTACTTC. This encodes CASISYEQYF.

The chain employs TRBV19 and TRBJ1-3, with 9 positions matching TRBD1. This CDR3 is built from 16 residues. Trimming at V came to 9 bases and at J to 0 bases, leaving 9 bases not matched to a gene. Germline V CDR1 and CDR2: LNHDA, SQIVND (reference sequence). The CDR3, as DNA: TGTGCCAGCCGGGACAGGGACCTAAGCTCTGGAAACACCATATATTTT. Translated, it gives CASRDRDLSSGNTIYF.

This sequence joins TRBV4-1 and TRBJ2-1; TRBD2 agrees at 7 bases. Trimming at V came to 0 bases and at J to 7 bases, leaving 6 bases not matched to a gene. The CDR3 contains 15 residues. Germline V gene data show CDR1 as MGHRA and CDR2 as YSYEKL. The CDR3 here is CASSQDPSGVNEQFF. The CDR3, as DNA: TGCGCCAGCAGCCAAGATCCCAGCGGGGTGAATGAGCAGTTCTTC.

This chain joins TRBV29-1 and TRBJ1-2; maybe TRBD1 (5 bases). Germline V gene lookup returns CDR1 SQVTM and CDR2 ANQGSEA. The CDR3 consists of 12 residues. V lost 6 bases, J lost 6 bases, and 14 bases lay in between. CDR3 region: CSVVELGHGYTF. CDR3 coding DNA: TGCAGCGTCGTTGAGCTGGGGCATGGCTACACCTTC.

V and J are TRBV7-9 and TRBJ1-1, with D perhaps matching TRBD1 (5 bases). This CDR3 spans 14 amino acids. Germline V gives CDR1 SEHNR, CDR2 FQNEAQ (reference sequence). Between the trimmed V and J ends, which lost 5 bases and 4 bases, there was a span of 14 bases. CDR3 DNA sequence: TGTGCCAGCAGCCACCAGGGAGGGACCACTGAAGCTTTCTTT. Its translation is CASSHQGGTTEAFF.

The V and J genes are TRBV27 and TRBJ2-7; the D is unclear. The V and J ends lost 6 bases and 0 bases respectively, with 9 bases between them. The germline gives CDR1 MNHEY, CDR2 SMNVEV (reference sequence). The CDR3 covers 13 residues. CDR3 amino acids: CASSIQSSYEQYF. The CDR3 region has the DNA TGTGCCAGCAGCATCCAGAGCTCCTACGAGCAGTACTTC.

This chain connects TRBV28 to TRBJ2-7; D possibly corresponds to TRBD1 (5 bases). The germline V gene encodes CDR1 MDHEN and CDR2 SYDVKM. Trimming cost V 4 bases and J 0 bases, with 13 bases left between them. This CDR3 comprises 15 residues. The CDR3 loop is CASSSIGRASYEQYF. DNA for the CDR3: TGTGCCAGCAGTTCTATTGGCAGGGCCTCCTACGAGCAGTACTTC.

The J gene is TRBJ1-2, the V gene TRBV5-4; D is perhaps TRBD1 (5 bases). With 2 bases removed from V and 7 bases from J, the gap between germline ends came to 9 bases. CDR1 is SGHNT and CDR2 is YYREEE in the germline V gene (reference sequence). The CDR3 has 12 amino acids. The CDR3 coding sequence is TGTGCCAGCAGCTTCGGGGGTGGTGGCTACACCTTC. Amino acids: CASSFGGGGYTF.

This chain uses TRBV4-2 with TRBJ1-2, with a possible D match to TRBD1 (6 bases). The germline CDR1 and CDR2 sequences are LGHNA and YNFKEQ. The CDR3 consists of 15 residues. Trimming removed 0 bases at V and 5 bases at J, with 13 bases between. The CDR3 sequence is CASSQDWTAQYGYTF. The CDR3 DNA sequence: TGTGCCAGCAGCCAAGATTGGACAGCTCAGTATGGCTACACCTTC.

The chain employs TRBV6-5 and TRBJ2-1, with a possible D match to TRBD1 (5 bases). Germline CDR1 and CDR2: MNHEY and SVGAGI. The CDR3 has 13 residues. Trimming pared 4 bases from V and 4 bases from J, leaving 8 bases between. The chain's CDR3 is CASSFDSYNEQFF. CDR3 bases: TGTGCCAGCAGTTTCGACAGTTACAATGAGCAGTTCTTC.